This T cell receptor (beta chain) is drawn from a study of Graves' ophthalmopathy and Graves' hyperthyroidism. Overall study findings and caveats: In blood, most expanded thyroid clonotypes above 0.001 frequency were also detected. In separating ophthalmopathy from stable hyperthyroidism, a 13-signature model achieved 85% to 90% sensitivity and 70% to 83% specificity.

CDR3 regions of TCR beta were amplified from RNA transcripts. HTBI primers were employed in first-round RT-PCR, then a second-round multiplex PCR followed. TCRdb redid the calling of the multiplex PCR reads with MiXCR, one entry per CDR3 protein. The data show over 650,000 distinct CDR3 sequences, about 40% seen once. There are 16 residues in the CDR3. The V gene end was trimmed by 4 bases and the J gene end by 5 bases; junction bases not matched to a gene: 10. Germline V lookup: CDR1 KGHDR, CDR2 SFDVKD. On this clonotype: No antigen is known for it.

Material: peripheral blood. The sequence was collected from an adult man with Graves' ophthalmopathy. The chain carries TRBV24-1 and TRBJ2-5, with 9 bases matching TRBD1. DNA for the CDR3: TGTGCCACCAGTGAGACCGGGACAGGGAGTTGGGAGACCCAGTACTTC. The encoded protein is CATSETGTGSWETQYF.